These 25 T cell receptor beta chains came from one sample sequenced in a study of blood T cell repertoires in COVID-19. Produced via immunoSEQ multiplex PCR; TCRdb's table is partial and in-frame only. The data show 400,000 or so clones, with over 75% seen just once and about 1.1% held by the top ten. Specimen: PBMCs or T cells enriched from blood (not recorded which). The receptors here all came from a man aged 25 to 45 who had recovered from COVID-19.

V and J are TRBV27 and TRBJ2-1; 13 bases line up with TRBD2. J gave up 2 bases and V 1 base, and 5 bases lay outside the gene matches. This CDR3 is 18 amino acids long. Germline CDR1 reads MNHEY; CDR2 reads SMNVEV (reference sequence). The CDR3 coding sequence is TGTGCCAGCAGTTTATGGACTAGCGGGGGTCAAGCCTACAATGAGCAGTTCTTC. Translating gives CASSLWTSGGQAYNEQFF.

The gene calls are TRBV16 and TRBJ1-1, with D hard to call. From germline, CDR1 is KGHSY and CDR2 FQNENV. The CDR3 has 13 residues. Trimming left V 2 bases short and J 4 bases short, with 8 bases between. The CDR3 DNA reads as TGTGCCAGCAGCCAACTAGGAGTCACTGAAGCTTTCTTT. Translation: CASSQLGVTEAFF.

This chain joins TRBV12-5 and TRBJ1-5; possibly TRBD1 for D (5 bases). Germline CDR1 and CDR2: LGHNT and FRNRAP. This CDR3 is 19 amino acids long. The ends were cut back, 6 bases at V and 0 bases at J, with 24 bases in the middle. For the CDR3, the DNA is TGTGCTAGTGGCCGGGGGACGGAAGATTCTTCTTATAGCAATCAGCCCCAGCATTTT. Its translation: CASGRGTEDSSYSNQPQHF.

V usage is TRBV4-1 and J usage is TRBJ1-1, with TRBD1 identical over 9 bases. V trimming: 6 bases; J trimming: 2 bases; junction bases outside the gene matches: 1. Germline V lookup: CDR1 MGHRA, CDR2 YSYEKL. The CDR3 extends over 13 amino acids. CDR3: CASRGQGNTEAFF. The CDR3 DNA follows: TGCGCCAGCAGGGGACAGGGAAACACTGAAGCTTTCTTT.

This clone was seen more than once but under ten times. The chain employs TRBV2 and TRBJ1-6, with D perhaps TRBD1 (6 bases). The CDR3 has 11 residues. The germline CDR1 and CDR2 sequences are SNHLY and FYNNEI. V was trimmed by 5 bases and J by 16 bases, leaving 12 bases between them. The CDR3 reads CASSSDSLLHF. CDR3 in DNA: TGTGCCAGCAGTTCGGACAGCTTACTCCACTTT.

The V call is TRBV10-1, the J call TRBJ1-1, with TRBD1 identical over 8 bases. The CDR3 is 15 amino acids. V lost 8 bases to trimming and J lost 1 base; unmatched junction nucleotides: 9. Germline lookup yields CDR1 WNHNN and CDR2 SYGVQD (reference sequence). CDR3 region: CASRPGTGTNTEAFF. The CDR3 nucleotides read TGCGCCAGCCGTCCCGGGACAGGTACGAACACTGAAGCTTTCTTT.

The chain has TRBV21-1 and TRBJ1-4. TRBV21-1 is deemed a pseudogene. The CDR3 covers 18 residues. The CDR3 loop is CASLLPLLHPPTNEKLFF. The CDR3, as DNA: TGTGCCAGCCTCCTTCCGCTACTTCACCCCCCAACTAATGAAAAACTGTTTTTT.

The V and J genes are TRBV6-5 and TRBJ1-1; D gene unclear. Trimming left V 8 bases short and J 1 base short, with 14 bases between. This CDR3 contains 14 residues. Germline V gene data show CDR1 as MNHEY and CDR2 as SVGAGI. CDR3 protein: CASARLEGNTEAFF. The CDR3 bases are TGTGCCAGCGCGCGGCTTGAAGGGAACACTGAAGCTTTCTTT.

The chain employs TRBV28 and TRBJ1-2, with D maybe TRBD1 (6 bases). Germline-derived CDR1 and CDR2 are MDHEN and SYDVKM. The CDR3 is made up of 13 amino acids. V was pared by 5 bases and J by 8 bases, with 15 bases between. CDR3 DNA sequence: TGTGCCAGCAGTCAGCAGGGGTTTTCGGGCTACACCTTC. Amino acids: CASSQQGFSGYTF.

The chain combines TRBV5-1 with TRBJ2-1; 8 bases map to TRBD2. Germline V gene sequence: CDR1 SGHRS, CDR2 YFSETQ. V shed 2 bases and J 2 bases; nucleotides not matched to a gene: 3. This CDR3 contains 15 residues. Written as DNA, the CDR3 is TGCGCCAGCAGCTTCGGGGGGGCTACCTACAATGAGCAGTTCTTC. It encodes CASSFGGATYNEQFF.

The CDR3 here is CSVTHGNTEAFF. CDR3 coding DNA: TGCAGCGTGACACACGGGAACACTGAAGCTTTCTTT. V usage is TRBV29-1 and J usage is TRBJ1-1, with no clear D. Trimming removed 6 bases from V and 1 base from J, with 9 bases in between. This CDR3 is built from 12 residues. Germline loops: CDR1 SQVTM, CDR2 ANQGSEA.

The chain joins TRBV12-3 or TRBV12-4 to TRBJ2-7; D ambiguous. V was pared by 5 bases and J by 6 bases, with 11 bases between. The CDR3 covers 12 residues. The CDR3 sequence is CASSPANSEQYF. CDR3 DNA: TGTGCCAGCAGTCCCGCCAACTCCGAGCAGTACTTC.

Concerning this clone itself: Other DNA sequences in the same sample also yield this CDR3. The CDR3 reads CASSVEGDTQYF. In nucleotides, the CDR3 is TGTGCCAGCAGCGTTGAGGGAGATACGCAGTATTTT. The chain uses TRBV9 and TRBJ2-3, with D perhaps TRBD2 (5 bases). V lost 2 bases, J lost 5 bases, and 6 bases lay in between. CDR1 is SGDLS, CDR2 YYNGEE, per germline. The CDR3 runs to 12 residues.

This chain joins TRBV11-2 and TRBJ2-1, with 11 bases matching TRBD2. In germline, CDR1 is SGHAT, CDR2 FQNNGV. V was clipped by 5 bases and J by 5 bases; unmatched bases: 11. The CDR3 totals 17 residues. In DNA form, the CDR3 reads TGTGCCAGCAGCCATTTTCTAGCGGGAGGCACCAACAATGAGCAGTTCTTC. It codes for CASSHFLAGGTNNEQFF.

This sequence joins TRBV30 and TRBJ2-7, with 7 nucleotides matching TRBD2. This CDR3 has 16 amino acids. With V trimmed by 1 base and J by 3 bases, 12 bases remained unmatched. In germline, CDR1 is GTSNPN, CDR2 SVGIG (reference sequence). The CDR3 reads CAWSDERRGYLYEQYF. The CDR3 nucleotides are TGTGCCTGGAGTGATGAAAGGCGGGGGTATCTCTACGAGCAGTACTTC.

This chain connects TRBV6-2 or TRBV6-3 to TRBJ2-3; D is uncertain. Per germline, CDR1 MNHEY and CDR2 SVGEGT. This CDR3 has 14 amino acids. Deletions cut 2 bases from V and 0 bases from J, with 6 bases between. The CDR3 reads CASSYGLSTDTQYF. In DNA form, the CDR3 reads TGTGCCAGCAGTTACGGGCTTAGCACAGATACGCAGTATTTT.

The CDR3 nucleotides are TGTGCCAGCAGCGGGAGGACAGATACGCAGTATTTT. As protein: CASSGRTDTQYF. The V call is TRBV6-5, the J call TRBJ2-3; TRBD2 agrees at 7 bases. J lost 3 bases, V lost 6 bases, and 0 bases had no gene match. Looked up from germline, CDR1 is MNHEY and CDR2 is SVGAGI. The CDR3 loop spans 12 amino acids.

This chain joins TRBV6-2 or TRBV6-3 and TRBJ2-1; 7 bases map to TRBD2. CDR3 length: 16 amino acids. Trimming removed 3 bases from V and 6 bases from J; junction bases left unmatched: 11. Per the germline V gene, CDR1 is MNHEY and CDR2 is SVGEGT. This CDR3 is CASSYWGGRTVNEQFF. CDR3 bases: TGTGCCAGCAGTTATTGGGGGGGTCGAACAGTCAATGAGCAGTTCTTC.

Regarding this clone: Within the sample, other DNA sequences also encode this same CDR3. The chain has TRBV11-2 and TRBJ2-7; no definite D call. Per germline, CDR1 SGHAT and CDR2 FQNNGV. CDR3 size: 14 residues. Trimming took off 1 base at V and 0 bases at J, with 7 bases between the two ends. CDR3 in amino acids: CASSLGASSYEQYF. CDR3 sequence (DNA): TGTGCCAGCAGCTTAGGCGCGTCCTCCTACGAGCAGTACTTC. The variable domain in full, completed from reference TRBV11-2 and TRBJ2-7, reads EAGVAQSPRYKIIEKRQSVAFWCNPISGHATLYWYQQILGQGPKLLIQFQNNGVVDDSQLPKDRFSAERLKGVDSTLKIQPAKLEDSAVYLCASSLGASSYEQYFGPGTRLTVT.

The chain combines TRBV4-1 with TRBJ1-2; 7 nucleotides match TRBD1. The CDR3 length is 16 residues. The ends lost 3 bases at V and 1 base at J; junction bases unmatched: 8. CDR1 and CDR2 from the germline V gene are MGHRA and YSYEKL. The CDR3 spells CASSQPGTVINYGYTF. The CDR3 coding sequence is TGCGCCAGCAGCCAGCCCGGGACAGTGATTAACTATGGCTACACCTTC.

This clone was observed a single time. The rearrangement links TRBV24-1 to TRBJ1-2; D is unclear. CDR1 and CDR2 (germline): KGHDR, SFDVKD. Trimming shortened V by 4 bases and J by 4 bases, and 12 bases separated the two germline ends. This CDR3 spans 14 amino acids. CDR3: CATSDQTEFYGYTF. The CDR3 nucleotides read TGTGCCACCAGTGACCAAACAGAATTCTATGGCTACACCTTC.

V usage is TRBV28 and J usage is TRBJ1-6; TRBD1 agrees at 8 bases. Germline trimming cut 11 bases from V and 5 bases from J; bases unmatched to any gene: 2. The germline CDR1 and CDR2 sequences are MDHEN and SYDVKM. This CDR3 comprises 12 residues. The CDR3 sequence: CAGQGDNSPLHF. For the CDR3, the DNA is TGTGCCGGACAGGGAGATAATTCACCCCTCCACTTT.

The chain links TRBV19 to TRBJ1-5, with TRBD1 matching over 9 bases. V dropped 4 bases and J dropped 1; count of bases not matched to a gene: 11. This CDR3 has 18 residues. Germline values: CDR1 LNHDA, CDR2 SQIVND (reference sequence). Here the CDR3 reads CASSTATLGQGSNQPQHF. The CDR3 region has the DNA TGTGCCAGTAGTACTGCCACACTCGGACAGGGGAGCAATCAGCCCCAGCATTTT.

V gene TRBV7-9 combines with J gene TRBJ1-3; D ambiguous. Germline CDR1 is SEHNR and CDR2 is FQNEAQ (reference sequence). The CDR3 sequence is 15 residues long. The V end was cut by 1 base, the J end by 7 bases, with 14 bases between. The CDR3, as DNA: TGTGCCAGCAGCTTAGGGGCGGACTCGGGGAACACCATATATTTT. Residues: CASSLGADSGNTIYF.

The chain links TRBV6-5 to TRBJ1-2, with D possibly matching TRBD1 (6 bases). In germline, CDR1 is MNHEY, CDR2 SVGAGI. CDR3 length: 15 residues. The V end was cut by 4 bases, the J end by 5 bases, with 17 bases between. CDR3 coding DNA: TGTGCCAGCAGTTTAGTACAGGGTTACATTTATGGCTACACCTTC. Translated: CASSLVQGYIYGYTF.